This T cell receptor (beta chain) stems from a study of OX40 agonist ivuxolimab in advanced cancers. Study information: Two cutaneous melanoma patients and one hepatocellular carcinoma patient, three in all, had partial responses. Study-level points and caveats: Dosing at 0.1 to 3.0 mg/kg was accompanied by clonal expansion of CD4+ and CD8+ blood T cells by week 6. At 0.1-3.0 mg/kg, partial responders had clonal expansion among the lowest observed.

J gave up 5 bases and V 2 bases, and 6 bases lay outside the gene matches. This CDR3 region has 16 residues. The germline gives CDR1 MNHEY, CDR2 SMNVEV (reference sequence). Using immunoSEQ multiplex PCR, the repertoire was profiled, and TCRdb retains in-frame clones only, with some absent. The top ten hold 4.5% to 6% of the sample, which has roughly 100,000 clones, about 84% seen once. A remark on this clone: Its antigen is as yet unknown.

The sequence was collected from an adult with an advanced solid tumor such as melanoma, head and neck, liver or kidney cancer. This chain links TRBV27 with TRBJ1-2; 12 bases match TRBD1. The sequencing used CD4+ or CD8+ T cells sorted from blood, collected in a trial of the OX40 agonist ivuxolimab. For the CDR3, the DNA is TGTGCCAGCAGTTTACTGGGACAGGGGGCTCGATATGGCTACACCTTC. The encoded protein is CASSLLGQGARYGYTF.